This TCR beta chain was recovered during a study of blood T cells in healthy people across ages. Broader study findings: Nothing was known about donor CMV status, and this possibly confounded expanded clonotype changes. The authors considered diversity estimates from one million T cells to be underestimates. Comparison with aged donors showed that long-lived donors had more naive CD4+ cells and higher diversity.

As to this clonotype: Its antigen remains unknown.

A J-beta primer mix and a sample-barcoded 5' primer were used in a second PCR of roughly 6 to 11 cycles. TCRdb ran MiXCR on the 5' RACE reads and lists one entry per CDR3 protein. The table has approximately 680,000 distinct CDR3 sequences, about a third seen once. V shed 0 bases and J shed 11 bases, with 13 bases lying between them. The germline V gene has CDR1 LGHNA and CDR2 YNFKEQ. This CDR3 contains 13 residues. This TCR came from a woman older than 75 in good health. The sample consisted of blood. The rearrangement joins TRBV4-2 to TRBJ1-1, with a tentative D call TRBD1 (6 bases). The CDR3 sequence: CASSQEGTGYAFF. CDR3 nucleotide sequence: TGTGCCAGCAGCCAAGAAGGAACAGGGTATGCTTTCTTT.